This T cell receptor beta chain was identified during a study of T cells in localized non-small cell lung cancer. A few counts support this clone. The antigen remains unidentified. Findings and limits, study-wide: A raised T cell density in blood coincided with lengthier overall survival. Tumor showed lower T cell clonality than uninvolved adjacent lung, where it was highest. Only one tumor region went through sequencing, so heterogeneity may still be there.

Libraries were prepared by immunoSEQ multiplex PCR; TCRdb keeps only in-frame clonotypes and omits some of them. The top ten hold 11% of the sample, which has roughly 1,900 clones, under 30% seen once. The CDR3 covers 16 residues. After removal of 5 bases from V and 1 base from J, the junction contained 3 bases not matched to a gene. The V gene's germline CDR1 is MNHGY and CDR2 SAAAGT. This sample comprised normal lung tissue next to the tumor, obtained before any cancer treatment. This receptor was taken from a female donor older than 55 with stage I lung adenocarcinoma. The chain employs TRBV6-8 and TRBJ2-1; 12 bases align to TRBD2. CDR3 coding DNA: TGTGCCAGCAGTAAACTAGCGGGAGGTTCCTACAATGAGCAGTTCTTC. As protein: CASSKLAGGSYNEQFF.